The 11 T cell receptor beta chains in this list originate from one sample, sequenced in a study of cytomegalovirus exposure and HLA in healthy donors. The PCR used 60 Vbeta and 13 Jbeta primers. Method: immunoSEQ multiplex PCR; TCRdb's copy keeps in-frame clones and lacks some. Of some 120,000 clones in the sample, around 77% were seen once. The sequencing input was PBMCs. The receptor set was obtained from a human donor in good health.

The rearrangement uses TRBV10-3 and TRBJ2-1, with TRBD1 identical over 9 bases. CDR3 length: 13 residues. Trimming at V came to 6 bases and at J to 7 bases, leaving 4 bases not matched to a gene. Germline lookup yields CDR1 ENHRY and CDR2 SYGVKD. The CDR3 sequence: CAISDRGGNEQFF. The DNA of the CDR3 is TGTGCCATCAGCGACAGGGGGGGAAATGAGCAGTTCTTC.

V is TRBV19 and J is TRBJ1-2; D unclear. Trimming pared 9 bases from V and 4 bases from J, leaving 21 bases between. This CDR3 is 15 amino acids long. Germline V gene data show CDR1 as LNHDA and CDR2 as SQIVND (reference sequence). CDR3 sequence reads: CASREGSVVSYGYTF. CDR3 in DNA: TGTGCCAGCCGGGAAGGGAGTGTCGTTAGCTATGGCTACACCTTC.

This chain uses TRBV11-2 with TRBJ2-1; tentative D call: TRBD2 (6 bases). CDR3 length: 16 residues. CDR1 SGHAT and CDR2 FQNNGV come from the germline V gene. Trimming took off 1 base at V and 0 bases at J, with 10 bases between the two ends. This CDR3 is CASSLALGLSYNEQFF. The CDR3 DNA sequence: TGTGCCAGCAGCTTAGCTCTGGGACTCTCCTACAATGAGCAGTTCTTC. The variable domain in full, with the rest retrieved from reference TRBV11-2 and TRBJ2-1, is EAGVAQSPRYKIIEKRQSVAFWCNPISGHATLYWYQQILGQGPKLLIQFQNNGVVDDSQLPKDRFSAERLKGVDSTLKIQPAKLEDSAVYLCASSLALGLSYNEQFFGPGTRLTVL.

J is TRBJ1-1 and V is TRBV19, with 9 bases lining up with TRBD1. The CDR3 has 16 amino acids. Germline values: CDR1 LNHDA, CDR2 SQIVND (reference sequence). V was pared by 5 bases and J by 5 bases, with 12 bases of the junction left unmatched. The CDR3: CASSSRDRERGTEAFF. CDR3 bases: TGTGCCAGTAGTTCCCGGGACAGGGAACGGGGGACTGAAGCTTTCTTT.

This clone was recorded a few times. This sequence joins TRBV7-9 and TRBJ2-1; D might be TRBD2 (6 bases). The CDR3 runs to 15 residues. Deletions cut 0 bases from V and 8 bases from J, with 14 bases between. Per the germline V gene, CDR1 is SEHNR and CDR2 is FQNEAQ (reference sequence). The chain's CDR3 is CASSLATSRLDEQFF. CDR3 bases: TGTGCCAGCAGCTTAGCCACTAGCCGGTTGGATGAGCAGTTCTTC.

J is TRBJ1-1 and V is TRBV5-6; TRBD1 might be the D (5 bases). Germline CDR1 SGHDT, CDR2 YYEEEE. The V end lost 4 bases, the J end lost 4 bases, and 17 bases lay between the germline ends. The CDR3 consists of 15 residues. The CDR3 spells CASSIPSAGVTEAFF. The DNA for the CDR3 is TGTGCCAGCAGCATCCCGAGTGCGGGGGTCACTGAAGCTTTCTTT. The complete variable domain, with remaining parts taken from reference TRBV5-6 and TRBJ1-1, reads DAGVTQSPTHLIKTRGQQVTLRCSPKSGHDTVSWYQQALGQGPQFIFQYYEEEERQRGNFPDRFSGHQFPNYSSELNVNALLLGDSALYLCASSIPSAGVTEAFFGQGTRLTVV.

The chain couples TRBV6-1 to TRBJ2-5; 9 positions agree with TRBD1. The CDR3 covers 14 residues. The germline gives CDR1 MNHNS, CDR2 SASEGT. The ends lost 5 bases at V and 5 bases at J; junction bases unmatched: 6. The CDR3 sequence: CASSPDRGFETQYF. DNA of the CDR3: TGTGCCAGCAGTCCCGACAGGGGGTTTGAGACCCAGTACTTC.

This clone was counted a single time. The J gene is TRBJ2-3, the V gene TRBV18; possible D gene TRBD1, 6 bases. This CDR3 region has 16 residues. Germline CDR1 reads KGHSH; CDR2 reads LQKENI. The V end lost 4 bases, the J end lost 5 bases, and 19 bases lay between the germline ends. In DNA, the CDR3 is TGTGCCAGCTCACGAGCGGACAGCCCCGCGGAAGATACGCAGTATTTT. Residues: CASSRADSPAEDTQYF.

The count of this clone is one. The chain couples TRBV15 to TRBJ2-3, with 11 bases that match TRBD2. Per germline, CDR1 LNHNV and CDR2 YYDKDF (reference sequence). The CDR3 covers 18 residues. The V gene end was trimmed by 1 base and the J gene end by 3 bases; junction bases not matched to a gene: 9. The CDR3 region has the DNA TGTGCCACCAGCAGAGCCAAAATAGCGGGAGGGCAGACAGATACGCAGTATTTT. Translation gives CATSRAKIAGGQTDTQYF.

The rearrangement uses TRBV9 and TRBJ1-5, with TRBD1 matching 7 bases. J lost 3 bases, V lost 7 bases, and 7 bases had no gene match. CDR1 SGDLS and CDR2 YYNGEE come from the germline V gene. This CDR3 has 14 amino acids. CDR3 loop: CASAKGQYNQPQHF. The CDR3 DNA reads TGTGCCAGCGCCAAGGGACAGTACAATCAGCCCCAGCATTTT.

This chain links TRBV19 with TRBJ1-1, with D perhaps TRBD1 (5 bases). From germline, CDR1 is LNHDA and CDR2 SQIVND (reference sequence). Trimming left V 5 bases short and J 0 bases short, with 16 bases between. This CDR3 is built from 16 residues. In DNA, the CDR3 is TGTGCCAGTAGTGCCTCGTGGAGGGGTGTGAACACTGAAGCTTTCTTT. It codes for CASSASWRGVNTEAFF. Full variable domain (missing parts from reference TRBV19 and TRBJ1-1): DGGITQSPKYLFRKEGQNVTLSCEQNLNHDAMYWYRQDPGQGLRLIYYSQIVNDFQKGDIAEGYSVSREKKESFPLTVTSAQKNPTAFYLCASSASWRGVNTEAFFGQGTRLTVV.